This TCR beta chain was captured in a study of T cell responses to AZD1222 COVID-19 vaccine. Of note for this clone: Antigen unknown.

Here immunoSEQ multiplex PCR was the method, and the copy in TCRdb shows in-frame clones only, minus some. The profile shows 55,000 to 65,000 clones, 65% to 90% of them singletons. Study findings and constraints: Baseline antibody screening turned up just a handful of seropositive AZD1222 recipients.

The germline V gene has CDR1 SGHRS and CDR2 YFSETQ. The CDR3 runs to 12 residues. V was clipped by 4 bases and J by 6 bases, with 8 bases between them. The chain is built from TRBV5-1 and TRBJ2-1; D gene uncertain. This TCR was sampled from an adult in good health. This specimen consisted of peripheral blood, obtained on day 0 of AZD1222 vaccination. This CDR3 reads CASSPQPNEQFF. CDR3 bases: TGCGCCAGCAGCCCGCAGCCCAATGAGCAGTTCTTC.